Shown below are 28 T cell receptor beta chains from a single sample sequenced in a study of neoadjuvant anti-PD-1 for oral cavity cancer. The time point denotes: after neoadjuvant nivolumab, at surgical resection. TCRdb keeps only in-frame clones here, not all; method: immunoSEQ multiplex PCR. The table lists tens of thousands of clones, roughly 85% of them singletons. Sequenced here: PBMCs, sampled after nivolumab (anti-PD-1) treatment. The receptors originated from a person between 40 and 85 years old with oral cavity squamous cell carcinoma.

V usage is TRBV28 and J usage is TRBJ1-4, with a tentative D call TRBD1 (6 bases). The CDR3 length is 15 residues. Deletions cut 4 bases from V and 10 bases from J, with 19 bases between. The germline gives CDR1 MDHEN, CDR2 SYDVKM. CDR3 DNA sequence: TGTGCCAGCAGTTCTCACGCAGGGGAAGTAGGAAAACTGTTTTTT. Its protein is CASSSHAGEVGKLFF.

The genes are TRBV6-5 and TRBJ1-3; no reliable D call. The CDR3 is 13 amino acids. V dropped 0 bases and J dropped 2 bases, with 2 bases sitting between them. In germline, CDR1 is MNHEY, CDR2 SVGAGI. CDR3 coding DNA: TGTGCCAGCAGTTACTCTCCTGGAAACACCATATATTTT. This codes for CASSYSPGNTIYF.

The chain has TRBV28 and TRBJ1-5, with no clear D. With 6 bases removed from V and 4 bases from J, the gap between germline ends came to 16 bases. This CDR3 comprises 15 residues. Per germline, CDR1 MDHEN and CDR2 SYDVKM. The CDR3 spells CASSLPRDWNQPQHF. The CDR3 DNA follows: TGTGCCAGCAGCCTTCCGAGGGATTGGAATCAGCCCCAGCATTTT.

The J gene is TRBJ2-5, the V gene TRBV11-1, with 7 bases fitting TRBD1. V shed 1 base, J shed 2 bases, and the junction held 4 bases outside the gene matches. This CDR3 comprises 15 residues. Germline V gene sequence: CDR1 SGHAT, CDR2 FQDESV (reference sequence). This CDR3 is CASSLGGRGQETQYF. The CDR3 region has the DNA TGTGCCAGCAGCTTAGGAGGCAGGGGGCAAGAGACCCAGTACTTC.

The V and J genes are TRBV6-5 and TRBJ2-7; 9 bases are shared with TRBD2. J gave up 3 bases and V 0 bases, and 6 bases lay outside the gene matches. CDR3 length: 16 residues. Germline assignment: CDR1 MNHEY and CDR2 SVGAGI. The CDR3 protein is CASSYSNSGGGYEQYF. The CDR3 DNA is TGTGCCAGCAGTTACTCCAATAGCGGGGGCGGCTACGAGCAGTACTTC.

This clone came up a few times. The chain carries TRBV7-9 and TRBJ1-5; D is unclear. V lost 2 bases and J lost 0, with 8 bases in between. Germline CDR1 SEHNR, CDR2 FQNEAQ (reference sequence). CDR3 length: 15 amino acids. CDR3 protein: CASSLSEDSNQPQHF. DNA of the CDR3: TGTGCCAGCAGCTTATCCGAGGATAGCAATCAGCCCCAGCATTTT.

The chain has TRBV10-2 and TRBJ2-2; D gene uncertain. The germline V gene has CDR1 WSHSY and CDR2 SAAADI. The V gene lost 7 bases and the J gene lost 6 bases, with 12 bases spanning the gap. The CDR3 is 13 residues long. CDR3: CASKSNAAGELFF. Here the CDR3 DNA reads TGCGCCAGCAAGAGTAATGCGGCCGGGGAGCTGTTTTTT.

The V gene is TRBV5-1, the J gene TRBJ1-4, with D unresolved. V was pared by 2 bases and J by 0 bases, with 5 bases between. CDR1 and CDR2 (germline): SGHRS, YFSETQ. This CDR3 spans 14 amino acids. CDR3 sequence: CASSFGSTNEKLFF. In DNA, the CDR3 is TGCGCCAGCAGCTTTGGGTCAACTAATGAAAAACTGTTTTTT.

The chain joins TRBV6-1 to TRBJ2-5, with D possibly being TRBD1 (6 bases). The germline V gene encodes CDR1 MNHNS and CDR2 SASEGT. This CDR3 spans 14 amino acids. V lost 8 bases to trimming and J lost 4 bases, with 17 bases between them. CDR3 region: CASYQRTVGETQYF. In DNA form, the CDR3 reads TGTGCCAGCTACCAAAGGACAGTTGGAGAGACCCAGTACTTC.

The rearrangement joins TRBV6-1 to TRBJ2-3; 8 bases match TRBD2. Germline lookup yields CDR1 MNHNS and CDR2 SASEGT. The CDR3 contains 14 residues. J lost 1 base, V lost 6 bases, and 3 bases had no gene match. The CDR3 here is CASRFGGGTDTQYF. The CDR3 DNA sequence: TGTGCCAGCAGGTTCGGGGGGGGCACAGATACGCAGTATTTT.

The chain couples TRBV10-3 to TRBJ2-3, with TRBD2 matching over 8 bases. Germline CDR1 is ENHRY and CDR2 is SYGVKD. Trimming at V came to 10 bases and at J to 1 base, leaving 13 bases not matched to a gene. The CDR3 covers 16 residues. CDR3 sequence: CATREGGAGGTDTQYF. In DNA form, the CDR3 reads TGTGCCACGAGGGAGGGCGGAGCGGGGGGCACAGATACGCAGTATTTT.

In this sample, this clone turned up a few times. V usage is TRBV28 and J usage is TRBJ2-7; 9 bases fit TRBD2. The V and J ends lost 10 bases and 1 base, in that order; junction bases with no gene match: 8. The CDR3 has 14 residues. In germline, CDR1 is MDHEN, CDR2 SYDVKM. The CDR3 sequence: CATWTSAGSYEQYF. CDR3 coding DNA: TGTGCCACCTGGACTAGCGCAGGATCCTACGAGCAGTACTTC.

The rearrangement links TRBV5-1 to TRBJ2-5; TRBD1 agrees at 9 bases. The trim removed 1 base at V and 2 bases at J, leaving 6 bases unmatched. Germline V gene lookup returns CDR1 SGHRS and CDR2 YFSETQ. This CDR3 region has 16 residues. The CDR3 region is CASSLSGTGTQETQYF. The DNA of the CDR3 is TGCGCCAGCAGCTTGAGTGGGACAGGGACTCAAGAGACCCAGTACTTC.

Remarks on this clone: Additional DNA sequences in this sample encode the identical CDR3. In DNA form, the CDR3 reads TGCGCCAGCAGCTTGGCCGGAGGCACAGATACGCAGTATTTT. Translation gives CASSLAGGTDTQYF. The chain uses TRBV5-1 and TRBJ2-3; no firm D call. The germline gives CDR1 SGHRS, CDR2 YFSETQ. The CDR3 consists of 14 residues. The V and J ends lost 0 bases and 1 base respectively, with 6 bases between them.

This clone was seen only once. The chain carries TRBV11-2 and TRBJ2-2, with 13 bases matching TRBD2. This CDR3 contains 17 residues. V lost 4 bases to trimming and J lost 7 bases; unmatched junction nucleotides: 9. The germline V gene has CDR1 SGHAT and CDR2 FQNNGV. The CDR3 loop reads CASSSGLAGEGSGELFF. In DNA, the CDR3 is TGTGCCAGCAGCTCCGGACTAGCGGGAGAAGGGAGCGGGGAGCTGTTTTTT.

This chain links TRBV7-6 with TRBJ2-1; perhaps D is TRBD1 or TRBD2 (5 bases each). This CDR3 contains 16 residues. The germline CDR1 and CDR2 sequences are SGHVS and FNYEAQ. Trimming removed 1 base from V and 8 bases from J, with 18 bases in between. The chain's CDR3 is CASSLDGARGSDEQFF. The CDR3 coding sequence is TGTGCCAGCAGCTTAGACGGGGCTAGAGGGTCGGATGAGCAGTTCTTC.

The chain is built from TRBV11-3 and TRBJ2-5, with D perhaps TRBD1 or TRBD2 (5 bases each). The CDR3 extends over 15 amino acids. From germline, CDR1 is SGHNT and CDR2 YENEEA. Trimming removed 5 bases from V and 2 bases from J, with 15 bases in between. CDR3 residues: CASSPGPGRQETQYF. As DNA, the CDR3 is TGTGCCAGCAGCCCGGGCCCGGGACGGCAAGAGACCCAGTACTTC. Based on the CDR3 plus reference TRBV11-3 and TRBJ2-5, the full variable domain is EAGVVQSPRYKIIEKKQPVAFWCNPISGHNTLYWYLQNLGQGPELLIRYENEEAVDDSQLPKDRFSAERLKGVDSTLKIQPAELGDSAVYLCASSPGPGRQETQYFGPGTRLLVL.

The chain employs TRBV6-1 and TRBJ2-6; D ambiguous. CDR3 length: 12 residues. Germline V gene lookup returns CDR1 MNHNS and CDR2 SASEGT. Trimming left V 5 bases short and J 6 bases short, with 5 bases between. CDR3 protein: CASSRVANVLTF. CDR3 coding DNA: TGTGCCAGCAGTAGAGTGGCCAACGTCCTGACTTTC.

The chain links TRBV7-3 to TRBJ2-2, with D possibly TRBD1 on 5 matching bases. This CDR3 is 15 amino acids long. Trimming stripped 2 bases from V and 4 bases from J, with 11 bases between. CDR1 SGHTA and CDR2 FQGTGA come from the germline V gene. CDR3 in DNA: TGTGCCAGCAGCTTACAGGGTTTTGGCACCGGGGAGCTGTTTTTT. Residues: CASSLQGFGTGELFF. The full variable domain, completed using reference TRBV7-3 and TRBJ2-2, is GAGVSQTPSNKVTEKGKYVELRCDPISGHTALYWYRQSLGQGPEFLIYFQGTGAADDSGLPNDRFFAVRPEGSVSTLKIQRTERGDSAVYLCASSLQGFGTGELFFGEGSRLTVL.

The CDR3 DNA sequence: TGTGCCAGCAGCAAAGGCCCCAAACAGGGTTCCTACGAGCAGTACTTC. Residues: CASSKGPKQGSYEQYF. This chain connects TRBV21-1 to TRBJ2-7; the D call of TRBD1 is as the table states it, not checked on the DNA. TRBV21-1 is described as a pseudogene. This CDR3 is 16 amino acids long.

The chain links TRBV15 to TRBJ2-3, with D tentatively TRBD2 (5 bases). Trimming removed 0 bases at V and 4 bases at J, with 14 bases between. Germline-derived CDR1 and CDR2 are LNHNV and YYDKDF (reference sequence). The CDR3 has 16 amino acids. Here the CDR3 reads CATSRDRPGSADTQYF. CDR3 DNA sequence: TGTGCCACCAGCAGAGATCGCCCGGGGAGCGCAGATACGCAGTATTTT.

The chain joins TRBV11-2 to TRBJ2-2, with a possible D match to TRBD2 (6 bases). CDR1 is SGHAT and CDR2 is FQNNGV in the germline V gene. V was trimmed by 3 bases and J by 4 bases, leaving 18 bases between them. The CDR3 has 17 amino acids. DNA of the CDR3: TGTGCCAGCAGCTTTCGAGCTGGGGGGACTCGCACCGGGGAGCTGTTTTTT. It codes for CASSFRAGGTRTGELFF.

A single count supports this clone. This chain connects TRBV27 to TRBJ2-7; TRBD1 matches at 9 bases. This CDR3 comprises 15 residues. The V gene's germline CDR1 is MNHEY and CDR2 SMNVEV (reference sequence). J lost 3 bases, V lost 5 bases, and 8 bases had no gene match. The CDR3 coding sequence is TGTGCCAGCAGTACCCCGGGGACAGGGAACTACGAGCAGTACTTC. This gives the protein CASSTPGTGNYEQYF.

The chain recombines TRBV7-2 with TRBJ1-4; D gene unclear. Germline values: CDR1 SGHTA, CDR2 FQGNSA. The V end lost 4 bases, the J end lost 8 bases, and 17 bases lay between the germline ends. This CDR3 spans 15 amino acids. CDR3: CASSSYSGSREKLFF. The DNA of the CDR3 is TGTGCCAGCAGCTCCTACAGCGGGAGCCGCGAAAAACTGTTTTTT.

The chain couples TRBV30 to TRBJ1-2, with TRBD1 identical over 7 bases. Germline assignment: CDR1 GTSNPN and CDR2 SVGIG (reference sequence). This CDR3 contains 14 residues. J gave up 7 bases and V 0 bases, and 8 bases lay outside the gene matches. This chain's CDR3 is CAWSVLRGSGGYTF. The CDR3 bases are TGTGCCTGGAGTGTACTCAGGGGGAGCGGTGGCTACACCTTC.

This chain connects TRBV29-1 to TRBJ1-3, with D possibly being TRBD1 (6 bases). In germline, CDR1 is SQVTM, CDR2 ANQGSEA. This CDR3 region has 13 residues. The V gene lost 6 bases and the J gene lost 4 bases, with 13 bases spanning the gap. This chain's CDR3 is CSVDLDRGNTIYF. Written as DNA, the CDR3 is TGCAGCGTCGACCTGGACAGAGGAAACACCATATATTTT.

J is TRBJ1-4 and V is TRBV19; no definite D call. This CDR3 comprises 14 residues. Trimming cost V 6 bases and J 1 base, with 9 bases left between them. Germline V lookup: CDR1 LNHDA, CDR2 SQIVND (reference sequence). Written as DNA, the CDR3 is TGTGCCAGTAGCCTGGGGAGAACTAATGAAAAACTGTTTTTT. Translating gives CASSLGRTNEKLFF. The full variable domain, with the rest looked up from reference TRBV19 and TRBJ1-4, is DGGITQSPKYLFRKEGQNVTLSCEQNLNHDAMYWYRQDPGQGLRLIYYSQIVNDFQKGDIAEGYSVSREKKESFPLTVTSAQKNPTAFYLCASSLGRTNEKLFFGSGTQLSVL.

The V call is TRBV5-1, the J call TRBJ2-7, with 13 bases lining up with TRBD2. CDR1 is SGHRS, CDR2 YFSETQ, per germline. The trim removed 2 bases at V and 6 bases at J, leaving 8 bases unmatched. There are 16 residues in the CDR3. CDR3 amino acids: CASSFSAGTSGIEQYF. CDR3 sequence (DNA): TGCGCCAGCAGCTTCTCGGCCGGGACTAGCGGGATCGAGCAGTACTTC.